These 2 T cell receptor beta chains share one sample of origin, sequenced in a study of CD4 T cells in relation to SARS-CoV-2 and coronaviruses. Sequencing was performed with immunoSEQ multiplex PCR; in TCRdb, only in-frame clones are kept and a portion is missing. The repertoire holds about 55,000 clones, with just over 85% as singletons. Unexposed donor CD4+ T cells date from 2011-2018, before the COVID-19 pandemic. The sequenced sample consisted of memory CD4+ T cells from PBMCs. These receptors were taken from a human donor in good health.

The rearrangement links TRBV27 to TRBJ2-1; 10 bases are shared with TRBD2. V dropped 6 bases and J dropped 7; count of bases not matched to a gene: 12. This CDR3 spans 16 amino acids. CDR1 is MNHEY, CDR2 SMNVEV, per germline (reference sequence). The CDR3 sequence is CASRTQTSGNWNEQFF. CDR3 nucleotide sequence: TGTGCCAGCAGGACCCAAACTAGCGGGAATTGGAATGAGCAGTTCTTC.

This chain links TRBV3-1 (or the pseudogene TRBV3-2) with TRBJ1-2; no reliable D call. The CDR3 consists of 14 residues. Looked up from germline, CDR1 is LGHDT and CDR2 is YNNKEL (reference sequence). V was cut by 1 base and J by 7 bases, with 13 bases left in between. The CDR3 bases are TGTGCCAGCAGCCAAGTTGGAGAAGATGGTGGCTACACCTTC. It encodes CASSQVGEDGGYTF.